This entry is about one T cell receptor beta chain. Its antigen has not been determined. Base qualities were left out, and no much larger clone turns up one base away. Enrolling through a virtual design, the prospective study's participants ranged in age from roughly 18 to 90 years and lived across 24 United States geographic areas. Cohort assignment in the prospective study relied on participant-reported clinical history from a screening survey and a study questionnaire. For ImmuneRACE Cohort 3, a participant was defined as recovered based on two consecutive negative NP/OP PCR tests, clearance by a healthcare professional, or resolution of symptoms. In the prospective study, whole blood, serum and a nasopharyngeal or oropharyngeal swab were collected from each participant by mobile phlebotomists. Prospective study participants could optionally give additional blood draws and questionnaires over an approximately two-month period. Prospective study blood samples were shipped either frozen or at room temperature before DNA extraction.

The CDR3 holds 14 amino acids from the cysteine to the phenylalanine. Only the CDR3 DNA is retained, 42 bases long and in frame from the first base. From V the trimming removes 4 bases and from J it removes 5 bases, while the gene matches leave 4 bases of the junction unaccounted for. From a lookup of the germline V gene (reference sequence), CDR1 and CDR2 are SEHNR and FQNEAQ. This entry belongs to a study of blood T cell repertoires in COVID-19 (dated by TCRdb to the early 2020s). Describing the broader study: Samples from collaborators originated in the United States, Italy and Spain and spanned both the acute and convalescent phases of COVID-19. The prospective study material was composed of cDNA or gDNA derived from T cells, B-cell-depleted T cells, or PBMCs. The dataset comprised deeply sampled blood TCRbeta repertoires from subjects exposed to, actively infected with, or recovered from COVID-19. The repertoires were released in a freely available public database meant as a resource for research on the immune response to SARS-CoV-2. The samples were drawn from two sources: the first 160 participants of the ongoing ImmuneRACE study, and 950 to 1,500 subjects contributed by 6 global collaborators. A de-identified subject ID, COVID-19 status, age in years and sex were almost always included in the sample metadata. HLA class I and class II types, where available, came from metadata supplied by the sample provider rather than from assay-based typing.

Broader findings and caveats from the paper: How much clinical and demographic metadata was included differed by source and by participant, and the metadata was provided uncurated.

TCRbeta CDR3 regions were amplified from genomic DNA by means of the immunoSEQ Assay, a bias-controlled multiplex PCR. The paper's processing steps were these. The number of nucleated cells in each sample was estimated from the amplification of reference gene primers within the assay. Sequence reads were collapsed and filtered to measure the absolute abundance of every unique TCRbeta CDR3 rearrangement. Productive Simpson clonality was computed per sample as the square root of Simpson's diversity index over productive rearrangements. Sourced from immuneACCESS, this table was stored by TCRdb with only in-frame sequences that have V and J called. A share of the clones is absent; for the studies checked, an unresolved V gene accounts for under half, and the remainder has no known explanation. V and J calls and clone size are given by that table; D and trimming were obtained from the DNA. Counted in this sample were about 200,000 clones; 80% to 90% of them appeared once. Together, the top ten hold around 8.4% of the sample.

The sequence joins TRBV7-9 to TRBJ2-7, and TRBD2 aligns with 11 junction nucleotides. This TCR was recovered from a young woman who had recovered from COVID-19. The specimen was PBMCs or T cells enriched from blood (not recorded which). The CDR3 region has the sequence CASSYSGGANEQYF. The DNA sequence follows: TGTGCCAGCAGCTATAGCGGGGGGGCAAACGAGCAGTACTTC.